This TCR beta chain originates from a study of blood T cell repertoires in COVID-19. At the level of the study: Researchers got acute and convalescent COVID-19 samples from the United States, Italy and Spain. In each case, the material was cDNA or gDNA derived from T cells, B-cell-depleted T cells, or PBMCs.

Profiled with immunoSEQ multiplex PCR; TCRdb holds only in-frame clones, not every one. Among about 42,000 clones listed, 85% to 90% were seen once. This CDR3 region has 16 residues. V was pared by 6 bases and J by 3 bases, with 4 bases of the junction left unmatched. Germline-derived CDR1 and CDR2 are KGHSH and LQKENI. The chain has TRBV18 and TRBJ2-6, with TRBD1 matching 11 bases. This clonotype was obtained from a man aged 25 to 40 with active or convalescent COVID-19. Sequenced sample: peripheral blood. CDR3 in amino acids: CASSGQGGYGANVLTF. The CDR3 nucleotides read TGTGCCAGCTCGGGACAGGGGGGCTATGGGGCCAACGTCCTGACTTTC.